This T cell receptor (beta chain) was identified in a study of human CD8 memory T cell subsets. Study conclusions and caveats: Estimates computed with Chao1 suggested greater diversity in stem-like memory T cells than in precursor exhausted T cells.

TCR beta was sequenced from UMI-tagged 5' RACE libraries. Per the original data handling: Each of the TCR beta libraries had somewhere between roughly 2,700 and 18,000 functional CDR3 beta clonotypes in it. After re-calling the 5' RACE reads, TCRdb lists one entry per CDR3 protein, DNA absent. TCRdb's processing, not the authors', yielded these V and J calls. The sample is made up of about 17,000 distinct CDR3 sequences, and the top ten hold approximately 6% of it. Negative magnetic separation was used for the enrichment of total CD8+ T cells. The starting material, duplicate vials of around 140,000 sorted CD8+ T cells per subset, provided the RNA. CDR1 is PRHDT and CDR2 is FYEKMQ in the germline V gene (reference sequence). This CDR3 contains 14 residues. In the case of this clonotype: Its antigen is undetermined.

This clonotype was sampled from a human donor in good health. Sample: CD8+ stem-like memory T cells (TSCM and TCM) sorted from PBMCs. Subset: stem-like memory CD8 T cells (TSTEM), CCR7+ PD-1- TIGIT-. V gene TRBV13 combines with J gene TRBJ2-1; TCRdb's assignment of TRBD2 cannot be checked, as there is no DNA. The CDR3 loop is CASSTSGVYNEQFF.